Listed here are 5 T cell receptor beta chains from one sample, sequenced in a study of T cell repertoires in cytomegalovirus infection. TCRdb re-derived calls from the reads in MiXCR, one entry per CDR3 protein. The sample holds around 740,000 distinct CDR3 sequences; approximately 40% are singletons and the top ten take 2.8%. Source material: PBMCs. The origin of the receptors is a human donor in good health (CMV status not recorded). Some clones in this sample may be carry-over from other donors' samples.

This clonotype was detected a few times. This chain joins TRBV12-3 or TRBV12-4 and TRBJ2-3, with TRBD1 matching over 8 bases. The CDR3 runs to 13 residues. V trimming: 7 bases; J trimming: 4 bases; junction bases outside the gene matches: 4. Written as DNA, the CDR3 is TGTGCCAGCACTCAGGGGGCACCAGATACGCAGTATTTT. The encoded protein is CASTQGAPDTQYF.

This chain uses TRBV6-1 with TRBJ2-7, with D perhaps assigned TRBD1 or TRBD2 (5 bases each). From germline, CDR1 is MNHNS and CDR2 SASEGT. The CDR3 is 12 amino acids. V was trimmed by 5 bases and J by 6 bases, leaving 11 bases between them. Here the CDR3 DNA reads TGTGCCAGCAGTCGCCTCGGGACCGAGCAGTACTTC. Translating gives CASSRLGTEQYF.

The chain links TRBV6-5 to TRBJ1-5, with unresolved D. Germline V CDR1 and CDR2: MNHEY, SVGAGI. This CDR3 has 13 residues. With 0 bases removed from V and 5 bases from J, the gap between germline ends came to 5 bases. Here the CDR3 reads CASSYSFHQPQHF. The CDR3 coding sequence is TGTGCCAGCAGTTACTCATTCCATCAGCCCCAGCATTTT.

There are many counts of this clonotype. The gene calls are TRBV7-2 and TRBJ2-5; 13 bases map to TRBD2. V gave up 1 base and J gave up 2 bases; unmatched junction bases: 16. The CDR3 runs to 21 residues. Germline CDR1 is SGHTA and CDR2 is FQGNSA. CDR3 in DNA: TGTGCCAGCAGCTTAGTACATAGGAGGACTAGCGGGAGCGGGGTACAAGAGACCCAGTACTTC. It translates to CASSLVHRRTSGSGVQETQYF.

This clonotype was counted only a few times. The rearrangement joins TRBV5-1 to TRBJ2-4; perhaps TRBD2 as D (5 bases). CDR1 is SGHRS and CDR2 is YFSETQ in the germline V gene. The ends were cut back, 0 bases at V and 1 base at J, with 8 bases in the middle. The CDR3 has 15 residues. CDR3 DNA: TGCGCCAGCAGCTTGGGGGAGACGGCCAAAAACATTCAGTACTTC. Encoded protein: CASSLGETAKNIQYF. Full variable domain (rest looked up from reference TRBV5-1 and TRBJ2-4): KAGVTQTPRYLIKTRGQQVTLSCSPISGHRSVSWYQQTPGQGLQFLFEYFSETQRNKGNFPGRFSGRQFSNSRSEMNVSTLELGDSALYLCASSLGETAKNIQYFGAGTRLSVL.